These 15 T cell receptor beta chains were all obtained from the same sample, sequenced in a study of human T cells and chemical hapten exposure. Time point in this sample: pre-sensitization, week 0. Treatment meaning: therapeutic diphenylcyclopropenone sensitization with weekly scalp DPC. TCRdb re-called the RACE reads through MiXCR, storing one row per CDR3 protein. The table shows more than 250,000 distinct CDR3 sequences, with roughly 7.7% occurring only once. Here the sequenced sample was whole blood, taken in connection with sensitization to the hapten diphenylcyclopropenone (DPC). Every receptor here comes from a man aged 18 to 30 with alopecia areata. Some clones in this sample may be carry-over from other donors' samples.

In this sample, this clonotype turned up many times. V and J are TRBV6-5 and TRBJ1-2; D gene uncertain. The CDR3 contains 13 residues. Trimming shortened V by 7 bases and J by 4 bases, and 13 bases separated the two germline ends. Germline V gives CDR1 MNHEY, CDR2 SVGAGI. DNA of the CDR3: TGTGCCAGCACGCGAGGAAAATTCTATGGCTACACCTTC. This gives the protein CASTRGKFYGYTF.

V and J are TRBV5-6 and TRBJ2-5; D is unresolved. The germline V and J ends were trimmed by 3 bases and 1 base, with 7 bases remaining between them. Germline assignment: CDR1 SGHDT and CDR2 YYEEEE. The CDR3 spans 13 residues. The CDR3 here is CASSWGFQETQYF. The CDR3 DNA reads TGTGCCAGCAGCTGGGGATTCCAAGAGACCCAGTACTTC.

This clonotype came up many times. CDR3 region: CASSYSRGYMNTEAFF. The CDR3, as DNA: TGTGCCAGCAGTTACAGCAGGGGGTACATGAACACTGAAGCTTTCTTT. The chain combines TRBV6-2 or TRBV6-3 with TRBJ1-1; 7 bases match TRBD1. Trimming at V came to 2 bases and at J to 0 bases, leaving 6 bases not matched to a gene. This CDR3 is built from 16 residues. Germline CDR1 is MNHEY and CDR2 is SVGEGT.

This clonotype was seen more than once but under ten times. V and J are TRBV28 and TRBJ2-7; D is perhaps TRBD1 or TRBD2 (7 bases each). CDR3 length: 16 amino acids. V was shortened by 5 bases and J by 2 bases, with 19 bases between the two germline ends. The V gene's germline CDR1 is MDHEN and CDR2 SYDVKM. The DNA for the CDR3 is TGTGCCAGCAGTCGTAGGGGGCGGGGGAGTCCCTACGAGCAGTACTTC. Amino acid sequence: CASSRRGRGSPYEQYF.

The rearrangement joins TRBV12-3 or TRBV12-4 to TRBJ2-5, with 8 bases lining up with TRBD1. Germline trimming cut 10 bases from V and 5 bases from J; bases unmatched to any gene: 9. CDR3 length: 13 residues. CDR3 amino acids: CATERQGRETQYF. As DNA, the CDR3 is TGTGCCACCGAGAGACAGGGGAGGGAGACCCAGTACTTC.

The table lists this clonotype with a few counts. The V and J genes are TRBV11-2 and TRBJ1-2; D gene ambiguous. The CDR3 is 13 amino acids. The germline gives CDR1 SGHAT, CDR2 FQNNGV. V was cut by 4 bases and J by 12 bases, with 18 bases left in between. The chain's CDR3 is CASSSLPRPAHTF. The CDR3, as DNA: TGTGCCAGCAGCTCACTACCAAGACCGGCTCACACCTTC. Supplemented by reference TRBV11-2 and TRBJ1-2, the full variable domain reads EAGVAQSPRYKIIEKRQSVAFWCNPISGHATLYWYQQILGQGPKLLIQFQNNGVVDDSQLPKDRFSAERLKGVDSTLKIQPAKLEDSAVYLCASSSLPRPAHTFGSGTRLTVV.

This clonotype turned up a few times. This chain connects TRBV29-1 to TRBJ2-2; D is undetermined. In germline, CDR1 is SQVTM, CDR2 ANQGSEA. The CDR3 runs 13 residues. V was cut by 5 bases and J by 2 bases, with 9 bases left in between. CDR3 bases: TGCAGCGTTAGGGAACCTAACACCGGGGAGCTGTTTTTT. As protein: CSVREPNTGELFF.

This chain connects TRBV20-1 to TRBJ1-6, with unresolved D. This CDR3 is built from 10 residues. Per the germline V gene, CDR1 is DFQATT and CDR2 is SNEGSKA (reference sequence). CDR3 sequence reads: CSPFHSPLHF. As DNA, the CDR3 is TGCAGCCCATTCCATTCACCCCTCCACTTT.

This clonotype was counted ten times or more. The chain is built from TRBV4-2 and TRBJ2-3; D remains unclear. The V end lost 0 bases, the J end lost 2 bases, and 12 bases lay between the germline ends. This CDR3 contains 16 residues. Germline CDR1 reads LGHNA; CDR2 reads YNFKEQ. The CDR3 here is CASSQESPSVTDTQYF. Written as DNA, the CDR3 is TGTGCCAGCAGCCAAGAATCTCCTAGTGTCACAGATACGCAGTATTTT.

This clonotype has a count of ten or more. The chain carries TRBV7-8 and TRBJ1-4; D uncertain. The CDR3 contains 17 residues. V lost 3 bases and J 1 base, leaving 15 bases between the germline ends. CDR1 and CDR2 (germline): SGHVS, FQNEAQ. CDR3 bases: TGTGCCAGCAGCTTCCCGGTTACGGGAGGAACTAATGAAAAACTGTTTTTT. Its translation: CASSFPVTGGTNEKLFF.

This clonotype was seen only a few times. The gene calls are TRBV6-5 and TRBJ2-2; the match to TRBD2 covers 9 bases. V lost 5 bases to trimming and J lost 5 bases; unmatched junction nucleotides: 15. Germline lookup yields CDR1 MNHEY and CDR2 SVGAGI. The CDR3 covers 18 residues. DNA for the CDR3: TGTGCCAGCAGTCACGCCAACCCAGCGGGGGGCTGGACCGGGGAGCTGTTTTTT. Translation: CASSHANPAGGWTGELFF.

Only a few counts were recorded for this clonotype. This chain connects TRBV5-1 to TRBJ1-2, with TRBD1 identical over 8 bases. CDR1 SGHRS and CDR2 YFSETQ come from the germline V gene. The CDR3 is made up of 16 amino acids. Trimming cost V 4 bases and J 0 bases; bases outside gene matches: 8. The CDR3 protein is CASSLGDRTTNYGYTF. CDR3 nucleotides: TGCGCCAGCAGCCTAGGGGACAGGACAACTAACTATGGCTACACCTTC.

This clonotype was counted ten times or more. The chain has TRBV6-5 and TRBJ1-1, with D unresolved. The CDR3 spans 13 residues. With 8 bases removed from V and 0 bases from J, the gap between germline ends came to 10 bases. Germline V gene sequence: CDR1 MNHEY, CDR2 SVGAGI. Here the CDR3 reads CASHSRLNTEAFF. Here the CDR3 DNA reads TGTGCCAGCCACTCCCGTTTGAACACTGAAGCTTTCTTT.

This clonotype appeared a few times. The J gene is TRBJ2-2, the V gene TRBV9; D might be TRBD1 or TRBD2, each matching 5 bases. CDR1 is SGDLS, CDR2 YYNGEE, per germline. Trimming pared 4 bases from V and 2 bases from J, leaving 18 bases between. The length of the CDR3 is 17 residues. The CDR3 loop is CASSNSEDRLNTGELFF. CDR3 nucleotides: TGTGCCAGCAGCAACTCTGAAGACAGACTAAACACCGGGGAGCTGTTTTTT.

This clonotype was detected a few times. The chain carries TRBV6-6 and TRBJ2-5, with 11 nucleotides matching TRBD1. CDR3 size: 15 residues. Germline V CDR1 and CDR2: MNHNY, SVGAGI (reference sequence). V shed 6 bases and J 5 bases; nucleotides not matched to a gene: 8. CDR3 loop: CASRSGTGGPETQYF. The CDR3 bases are TGTGCCAGCAGGTCCGGGACAGGGGGTCCGGAGACCCAGTACTTC.